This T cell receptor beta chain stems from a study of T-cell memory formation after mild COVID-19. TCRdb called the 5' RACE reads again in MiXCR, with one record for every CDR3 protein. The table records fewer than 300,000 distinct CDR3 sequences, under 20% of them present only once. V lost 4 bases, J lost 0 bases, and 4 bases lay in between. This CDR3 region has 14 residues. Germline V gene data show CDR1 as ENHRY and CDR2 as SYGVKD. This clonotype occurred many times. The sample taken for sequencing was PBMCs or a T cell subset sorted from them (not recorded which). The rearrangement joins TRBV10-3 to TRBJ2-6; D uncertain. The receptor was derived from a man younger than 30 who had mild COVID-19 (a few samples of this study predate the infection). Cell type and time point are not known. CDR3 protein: CAISVGSGANVLTF. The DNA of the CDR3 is TGTGCCATCAGTGTGGGCTCTGGGGCCAACGTCCTGACTTTC.